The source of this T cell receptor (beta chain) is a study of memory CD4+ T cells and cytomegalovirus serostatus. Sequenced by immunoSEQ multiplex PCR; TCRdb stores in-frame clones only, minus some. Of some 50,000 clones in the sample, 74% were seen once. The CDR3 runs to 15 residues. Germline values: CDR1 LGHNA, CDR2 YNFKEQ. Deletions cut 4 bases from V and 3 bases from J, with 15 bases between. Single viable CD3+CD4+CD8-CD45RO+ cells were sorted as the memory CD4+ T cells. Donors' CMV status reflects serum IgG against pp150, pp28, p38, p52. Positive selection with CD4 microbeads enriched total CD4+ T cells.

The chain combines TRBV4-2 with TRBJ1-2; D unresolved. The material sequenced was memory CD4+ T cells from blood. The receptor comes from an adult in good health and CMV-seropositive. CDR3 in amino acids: CASSLGRSNDYGYTF. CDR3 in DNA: TGTGCCAGCAGCCTGGGCAGGTCAAACGACTATGGCTACACCTTC.